This T cell receptor (beta chain) is from a study of CD8 T cells in ankylosing spondylitis. Generation of TCR beta libraries employed quantitative 5'-RACE incorporating molecular barcodes. TCRdb recomputed calls from the 5' RACE reads with MiXCR, one row per CDR3 protein. The sample includes 250,000 to 350,000 distinct CDR3 sequences, around 20% of them seen just once. This TCR derives from a female donor with ankylosing spondylitis or in good health (not recorded which). Source material: blood, either unsorted or a sorted T cell fraction (not recorded which).

CDR3 region: CSVKGLGNQPQHF. The DNA for the CDR3 is TGCAGCGTCAAGGGATTGGGGAATCAGCCCCAGCATTTT. The chain has TRBV29-1 and TRBJ1-5; D gene unclear. Trimming removed 6 bases from V and 4 bases from J, with 13 bases in between. The CDR3 totals 13 residues. Germline V gene sequence: CDR1 SQVTM, CDR2 ANQGSEA.